Shown below are 8 T cell receptor beta chains from a single sample sequenced in a study of blood T cell repertoires in COVID-19. Only in-frame clones appear in the TCRdb table, and some are missing; sequencing was by immunoSEQ multiplex PCR. The data show about 300,000 clones, with roughly 92% seen just once and 2.2% held by the top ten. The specimen sequenced was peripheral blood. The receptors derive from a woman aged 30 to 39 with COVID-19, enrolled during active disease.

The chain recombines TRBV5-1 with TRBJ2-5, with TRBD2 identical over 8 bases. From germline, CDR1 is SGHRS and CDR2 YFSETQ. This CDR3 is built from 14 residues. The J segment lost 5 bases and the V segment lost 0 bases, leaving 3 bases of the junction unmatched. In DNA, the CDR3 is TGCGCCAGCAGCTTGGTGCCTAGCGGGGAGACCCAGTACTTC. Protein sequence: CASSLVPSGETQYF.

This chain connects TRBV30 to TRBJ2-2; the D gene is possibly TRBD1 (6 bases). This CDR3 region has 13 residues. The V gene's germline CDR1 is GTSNPN and CDR2 SVGIG (reference sequence). V was pared by 1 base and J by 5 bases, with 8 bases between. The CDR3 region has the DNA TGTGCCTGGAGTGCACAGGGTACCGGGGAGCTGTTTTTT. Protein product: CAWSAQGTGELFF.

The chain links TRBV3-1 (or the pseudogene TRBV3-2) to TRBJ2-5; 7 bases fit TRBD2. The CDR3 sequence is 17 residues long. The V segment lost 2 bases and the J segment 3 bases; nucleotides outside the gene matches: 12. Germline loops: CDR1 LGHDT, CDR2 YNNKEL (reference sequence). CDR3 amino acids: CASSQSPGTTLKETQYF. The CDR3 bases are TGTGCCAGCAGCCAATCTCCCGGGACTACGTTGAAAGAGACCCAGTACTTC.

V is TRBV3-1 (or the pseudogene TRBV3-2) and J is TRBJ1-1; 9 nucleotides match TRBD1. In germline, CDR1 is LGHDT, CDR2 YNNKEL (reference sequence). Trimming removed 2 bases from V and 5 bases from J; junction bases left unmatched: 9. The CDR3 has 16 residues. Written as DNA, the CDR3 is TGTGCCAGCAGCCAAAGGCTACAGGGGGCAGGGACTGAAGCTTTCTTT. Amino acid sequence: CASSQRLQGAGTEAFF.

V and J are TRBV9 and TRBJ2-7; 14 nucleotides agree with TRBD2. This CDR3 is 18 amino acids long. Trimming cost V 2 bases and J 5 bases; bases outside gene matches: 12. Germline V gene sequence: CDR1 SGDLS, CDR2 YYNGEE. DNA for the CDR3: TGTGCCAGCAGCGTTAGCCCCGGGACTAGCGGGAGAACCCACGAGCAGTACTTC. Protein product: CASSVSPGTSGRTHEQYF.

This clone was counted once. J is TRBJ1-3 and V is TRBV6-1; 9 bases align to TRBD1. The CDR3 contains 16 residues. Germline trimming cut 3 bases from V and 4 bases from J; bases unmatched to any gene: 7. Germline lookup yields CDR1 MNHNS and CDR2 SASEGT. The CDR3 sequence is CASSEVQGAGGNTIYF. CDR3 nucleotide sequence: TGTGCCAGCAGTGAGGTACAGGGGGCTGGAGGAAACACCATATATTTT.

The chain uses TRBV2 and TRBJ2-3; TRBD2 matches at 8 bases. J gave up 2 bases and V 9 bases, and 10 bases lay outside the gene matches. The germline gives CDR1 SNHLY, CDR2 FYNNEI. The CDR3 length is 15 residues. CDR3 loop: CARRRGLVVTDTQYF. CDR3 bases: TGTGCCAGAAGAAGGGGACTAGTAGTCACAGATACGCAGTATTTT.

The chain uses TRBV3-1 (or the pseudogene TRBV3-2) and TRBJ1-2; 7 bases match TRBD1. Germline loops: CDR1 LGHDT, CDR2 YNNKEL (reference sequence). The CDR3 is made up of 14 amino acids. Unmatched junction bases numbered 9, after V lost 2 bases and J lost 9 bases. CDR3 in amino acids: CASSQPGQEYRYTF. CDR3 DNA: TGTGCCAGCAGCCAACCCGGACAGGAGTATCGCTACACCTTC.